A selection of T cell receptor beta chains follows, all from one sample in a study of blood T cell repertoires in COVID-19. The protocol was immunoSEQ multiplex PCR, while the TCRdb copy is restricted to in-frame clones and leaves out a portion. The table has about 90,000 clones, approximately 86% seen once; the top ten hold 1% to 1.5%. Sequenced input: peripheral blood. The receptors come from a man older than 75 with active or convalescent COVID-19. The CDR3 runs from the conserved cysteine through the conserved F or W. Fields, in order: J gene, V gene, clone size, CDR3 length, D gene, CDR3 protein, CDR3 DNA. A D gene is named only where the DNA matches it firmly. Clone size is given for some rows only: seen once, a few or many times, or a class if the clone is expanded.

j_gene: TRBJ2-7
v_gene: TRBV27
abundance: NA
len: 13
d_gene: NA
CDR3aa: CASSLALSYEQYF
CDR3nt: TGTGCCAGCAGTTTAGCACTCTCCTACGAGCAGTACTTC

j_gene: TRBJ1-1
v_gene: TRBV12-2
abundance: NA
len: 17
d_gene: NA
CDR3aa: CASRLRCRGAGDTEAFF
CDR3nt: TGTGCAAGTCGCTTAAGGTGCCGGGGCGCGGGGGACACTGAAGCTTTCTTT

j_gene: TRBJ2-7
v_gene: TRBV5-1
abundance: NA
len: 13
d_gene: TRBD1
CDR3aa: CASGTGSSYEQYF
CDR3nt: TGCGCCAGTGGGACAGGGTCCTCCTACGAGCAGTACTTC

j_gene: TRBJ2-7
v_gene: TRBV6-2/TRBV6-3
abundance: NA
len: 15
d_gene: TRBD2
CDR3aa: CASSYLRAGVSEQYF
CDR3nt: TGTGCCAGCAGTTACCTCCGAGCGGGAGTCTCCGAGCAGTACTTC

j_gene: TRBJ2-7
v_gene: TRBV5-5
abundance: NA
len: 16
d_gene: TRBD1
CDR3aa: CASSLVWTGGSYEQYF
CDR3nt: TGTGCCAGCAGCTTGGTATGGACAGGGGGGTCCTACGAGCAGTACTTC

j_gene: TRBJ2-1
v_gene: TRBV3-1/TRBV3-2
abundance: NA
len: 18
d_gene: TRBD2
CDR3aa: CASSQATTSGRSYNEQFF
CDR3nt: TGTGCCAGCAGCCAAGCAACGACTAGCGGGAGGAGCTACAATGAGCAGTTCTTC

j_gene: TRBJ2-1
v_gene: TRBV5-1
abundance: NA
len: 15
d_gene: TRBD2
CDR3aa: CASSSGLAGNNEQFF
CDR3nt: TGCGCCAGCAGCTCGGGACTAGCGGGAAATAATGAGCAGTTCTTC

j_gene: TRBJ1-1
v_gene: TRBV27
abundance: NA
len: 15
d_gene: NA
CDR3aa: CASSLSGGVSTEAFF
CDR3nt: TGTGCCAGCAGTTTATCGGGAGGGGTCTCCACTGAAGCTTTCTTT

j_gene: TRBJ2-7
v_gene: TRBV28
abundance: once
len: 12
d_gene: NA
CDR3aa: CATRGGIYEQYF
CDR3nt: TGTGCCACAAGGGGCGGAATCTACGAGCAGTACTTC

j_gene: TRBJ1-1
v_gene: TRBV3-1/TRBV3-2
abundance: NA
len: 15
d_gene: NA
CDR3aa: CASSQQDRDNGEAFF
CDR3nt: TGTGCCAGCAGCCAGCAAGACAGAGACAATGGTGAAGCTTTCTTT

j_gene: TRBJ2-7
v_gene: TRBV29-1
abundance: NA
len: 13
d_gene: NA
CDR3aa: CSARQGISYEQYF
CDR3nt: TGCAGCGCCCGGCAGGGGATATCCTACGAGCAGTACTTC

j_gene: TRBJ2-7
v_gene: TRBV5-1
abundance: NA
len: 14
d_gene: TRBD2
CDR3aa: CASNNLAGDHEQYF
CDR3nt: TGCGCCAGCAATAATCTAGCGGGAGATCACGAGCAGTACTTC

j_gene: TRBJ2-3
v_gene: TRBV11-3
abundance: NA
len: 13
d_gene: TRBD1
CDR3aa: CASSTGTDDTQYF
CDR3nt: TGTGCCAGCAGCACTGGGACAGACGATACGCAGTATTTT

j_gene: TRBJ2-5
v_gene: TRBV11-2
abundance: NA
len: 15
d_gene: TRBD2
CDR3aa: CASSQLAGGRETQYF
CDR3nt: TGTGCCAGCAGCCAACTAGCGGGAGGTCGAGAGACCCAGTACTTC

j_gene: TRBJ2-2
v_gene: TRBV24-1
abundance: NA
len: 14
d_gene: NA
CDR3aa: CATSDLRDSGELFF
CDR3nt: TGTGCCACCAGTGATCTCCGGGACTCCGGGGAGCTGTTTTTT

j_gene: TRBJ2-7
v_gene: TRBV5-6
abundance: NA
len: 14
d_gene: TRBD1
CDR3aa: CASSTGTGAFPQYF
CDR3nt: TGTGCCAGCAGTACCGGGACAGGGGCCTTTCCTCAGTACTTC

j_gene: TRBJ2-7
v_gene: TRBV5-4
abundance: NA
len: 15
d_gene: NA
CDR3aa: CASSPGGERGSEQYF
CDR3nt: TGTGCCAGCAGCCCAGGGGGTGAGCGGGGGAGCGAGCAGTACTTC

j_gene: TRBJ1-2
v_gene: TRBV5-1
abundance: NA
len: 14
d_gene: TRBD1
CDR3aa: CASSPGQASDGYTF
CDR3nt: TGCGCCAGCAGCCCGGGACAGGCATCCGATGGCTACACCTTC

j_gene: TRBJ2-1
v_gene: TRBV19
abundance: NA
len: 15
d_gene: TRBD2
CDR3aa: CARPLTGTSDNEQFF
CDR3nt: TGTGCCAGGCCATTAACCGGGACTAGCGACAATGAGCAGTTCTTC

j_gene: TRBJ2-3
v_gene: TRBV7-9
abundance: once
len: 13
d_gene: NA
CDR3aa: CASSLTGADTQYF
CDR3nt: TGTGCCAGCAGCTTAACAGGCGCAGATACGCAGTATTTT

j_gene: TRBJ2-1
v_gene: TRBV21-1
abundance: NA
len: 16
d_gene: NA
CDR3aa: CASSKELRLAGAEQFF
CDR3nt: TGTGCCAGCAGCAAAGAATTGCGACTAGCGGGAGCGGAACAGTTCTTC

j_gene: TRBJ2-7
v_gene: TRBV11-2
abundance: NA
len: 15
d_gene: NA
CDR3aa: CASSLEPRDTYEQYF
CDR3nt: TGTGCCAGCAGCTTAGAACCTCGGGACACCTACGAGCAGTACTTC

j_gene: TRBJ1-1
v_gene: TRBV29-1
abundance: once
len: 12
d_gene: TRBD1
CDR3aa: CSVSDRVTEAFF
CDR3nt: TGCAGCGTTTCTGACAGGGTGACTGAAGCTTTCTTT

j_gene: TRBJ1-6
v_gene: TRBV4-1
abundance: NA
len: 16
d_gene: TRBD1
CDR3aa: CASSFRQGAFNSPLHF
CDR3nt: TGCGCCAGCAGCTTTCGACAGGGGGCTTTTAATTCACCCCTCCACTTT

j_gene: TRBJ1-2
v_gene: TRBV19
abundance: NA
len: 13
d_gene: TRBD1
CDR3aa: CASSAGGSYGYTF
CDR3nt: TGTGCCAGTAGTGCAGGGGGAAGCTATGGCTACACCTTC

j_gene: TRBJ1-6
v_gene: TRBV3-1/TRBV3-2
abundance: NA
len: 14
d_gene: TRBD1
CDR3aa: CASSQGQGGSPLHF
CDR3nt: TGTGCCAGCAGCCAAGGACAGGGCGGTTCACCCCTCCACTTT

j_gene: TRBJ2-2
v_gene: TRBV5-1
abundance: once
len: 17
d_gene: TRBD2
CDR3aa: CASSRYSGTSSTGELFF
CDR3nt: TGCGCCAGCAGCAGATACTCCGGGACTAGTTCCACCGGGGAGCTGTTTTTT

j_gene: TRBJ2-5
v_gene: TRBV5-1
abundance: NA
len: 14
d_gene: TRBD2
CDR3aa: CASSSIAGVETQYF
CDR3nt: TGCGCCAGCAGTTCCATAGCGGGAGTAGAGACCCAGTACTTC

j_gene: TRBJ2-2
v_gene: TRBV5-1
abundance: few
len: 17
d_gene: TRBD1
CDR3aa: CASSTGDRLSNTGELFF
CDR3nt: TGCGCCAGCAGCACCGGGGACAGGCTTTCGAACACCGGGGAGCTGTTTTTT

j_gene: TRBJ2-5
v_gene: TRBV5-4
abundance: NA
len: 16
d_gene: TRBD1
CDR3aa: CASSPTGVGGQETQYF
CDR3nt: TGTGCCAGCAGCCCCACAGGGGTAGGCGGGCAAGAGACCCAGTACTTC

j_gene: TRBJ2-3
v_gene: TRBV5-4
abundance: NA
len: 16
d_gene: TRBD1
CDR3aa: CASSPGTGGHLDTQYF
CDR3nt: TGTGCCAGCAGTCCAGGGACAGGGGGGCATCTCGATACGCAGTATTTT

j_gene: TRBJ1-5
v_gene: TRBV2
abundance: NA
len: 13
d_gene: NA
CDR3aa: CASSVSGNQPQHF
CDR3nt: TGTGCCAGCAGTGTGTCAGGGAATCAGCCCCAGCATTTT

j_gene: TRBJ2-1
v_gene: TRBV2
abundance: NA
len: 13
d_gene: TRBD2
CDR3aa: CASQREAINEQFF
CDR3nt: TGTGCCAGCCAGCGGGAGGCCATTAATGAGCAGTTCTTC

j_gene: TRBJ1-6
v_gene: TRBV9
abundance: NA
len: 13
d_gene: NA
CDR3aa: CASSANGNSPLHF
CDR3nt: TGTGCCAGCAGCGCGAACGGGAATTCACCCCTCCACTTT

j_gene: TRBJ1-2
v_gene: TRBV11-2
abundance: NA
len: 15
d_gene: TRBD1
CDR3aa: CASSLGVTGGDGYTF
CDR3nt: TGTGCCAGCAGCTTAGGGGTGACAGGGGGCGATGGCTACACCTTC

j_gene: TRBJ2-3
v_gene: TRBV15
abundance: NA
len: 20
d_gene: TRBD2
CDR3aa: CATSSESGLAGYRFTDTQYF
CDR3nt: TGTGCCACCAGCTCCGAGAGTGGTCTAGCGGGATATCGCTTCACAGATACGCAGTATTTT

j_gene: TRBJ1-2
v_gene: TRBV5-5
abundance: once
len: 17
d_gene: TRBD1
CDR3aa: CASSLRTGGLTNYGYTF
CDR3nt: TGTGCCAGCAGCTTGCGGACAGGGGGCCTAACTAACTATGGCTACACCTTC

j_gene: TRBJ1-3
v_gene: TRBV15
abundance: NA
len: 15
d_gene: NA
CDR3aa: CATSRDPMEENTIYF
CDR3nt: TGTGCCACCAGCAGAGATCCTATGGAGGAAAACACCATATATTTT

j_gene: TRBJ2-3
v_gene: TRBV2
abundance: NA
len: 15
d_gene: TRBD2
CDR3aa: CASSGRTRSTDTQYF
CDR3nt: TGTGCCAGCAGTGGTCGGACTAGGAGCACAGATACGCAGTATTTT

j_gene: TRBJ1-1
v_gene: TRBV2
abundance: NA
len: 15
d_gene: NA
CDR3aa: CASQETRGGRAEAFF
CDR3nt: TGTGCCAGCCAGGAAACCCGCGGGGGCAGGGCTGAAGCTTTCTTT

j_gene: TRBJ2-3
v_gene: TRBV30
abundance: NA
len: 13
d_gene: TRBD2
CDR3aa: CAWMLAGADTQYF
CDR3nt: TGTGCCTGGATGCTAGCGGGAGCAGATACGCAGTATTTT

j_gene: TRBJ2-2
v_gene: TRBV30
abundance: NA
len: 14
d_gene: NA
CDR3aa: CAWNLMAGTGELFF
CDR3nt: TGTGCCTGGAATCTAATGGCAGGCACCGGGGAGCTGTTTTTT

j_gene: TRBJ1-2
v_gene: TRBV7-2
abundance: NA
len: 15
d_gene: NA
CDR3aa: CASSFDTIIPLGYTF
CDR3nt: TGTGCCAGCAGCTTCGACACGATAATCCCTCTAGGCTACACCTTC

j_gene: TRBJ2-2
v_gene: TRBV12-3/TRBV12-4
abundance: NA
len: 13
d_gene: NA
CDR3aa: CASSRHSTGELFF
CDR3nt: TGTGCCAGCAGTCGACACTCCACCGGGGAGCTGTTTTTT

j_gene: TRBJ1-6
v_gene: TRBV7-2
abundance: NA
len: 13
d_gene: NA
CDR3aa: CASGEEGNSPLHF
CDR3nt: TGTGCCAGCGGGGAAGAGGGAAATTCACCCCTCCACTTT

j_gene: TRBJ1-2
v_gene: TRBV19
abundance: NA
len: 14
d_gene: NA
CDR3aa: CASSIPGGNYGYTF
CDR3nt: TGTGCCAGTAGTATACCGGGGGGGAACTATGGCTACACCTTC

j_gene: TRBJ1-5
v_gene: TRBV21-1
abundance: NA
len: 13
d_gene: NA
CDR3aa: CASGGGQDQPQHF
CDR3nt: TGTGCCAGCGGCGGGGGGCAGGATCAGCCCCAGCATTTT

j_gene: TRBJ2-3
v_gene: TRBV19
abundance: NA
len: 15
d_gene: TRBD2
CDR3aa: CASSVSGRATDTQYF
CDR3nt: TGTGCCAGTAGTGTTAGCGGGAGGGCCACAGATACGCAGTATTTT

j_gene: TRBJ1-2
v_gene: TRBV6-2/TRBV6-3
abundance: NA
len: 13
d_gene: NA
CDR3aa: CASSRQANEGYTF
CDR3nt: TGTGCCAGCAGCAGACAGGCCAATGAAGGCTACACCTTC

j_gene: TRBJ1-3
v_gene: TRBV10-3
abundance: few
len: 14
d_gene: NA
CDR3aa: CAIAGMSSGNTIYF
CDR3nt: TGTGCCATCGCCGGTATGAGCTCTGGAAACACCATATATTTT

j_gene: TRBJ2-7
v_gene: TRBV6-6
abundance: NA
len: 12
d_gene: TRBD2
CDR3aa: CASRSGAYEQYF
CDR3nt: TGTGCCAGCAGAAGCGGGGCCTACGAGCAGTACTTC